The 11 T cell receptor beta chains given below trace back to one sample, sequenced in a study of post-analysis software for immune sequencing data. The TCR beta cDNA libraries carried unique molecular identifiers. TCRdb recomputed calls from the PCR reads with MiXCR, one row per CDR3 protein. The repertoire holds 600,000 to 750,000 distinct CDR3 sequences, around 60% seen once, with about 11% in the top ten. Their recognized antigens are unknown. Study-level points and caveats: Roughly five TRBV segments, including TRBV5-6, TRBV5-1 and TRBV20-1, were more frequent in patients than controls.

The specimen sequenced was blood. Receptor source: a girl under 10 years old with multiple sclerosis.

The chain employs TRBV5-1 and TRBJ1-2; TRBD1 agrees at 7 bases. J lost 3 bases, V lost 3 bases, and 8 bases had no gene match. The CDR3 runs 15 residues. The germline V gene has CDR1 SGHRS and CDR2 YFSETQ. CDR3 protein: CASSWRGGTDYGYTF. The CDR3 DNA reads TGCGCCAGCAGCTGGAGAGGGGGCACGGACTATGGCTACACCTTC.

This clonotype came up once. The chain has TRBV7-9 and TRBJ2-1, with D unresolved. The CDR3 totals 12 residues. Looked up from germline, CDR1 is SEHNR and CDR2 is FQNEAQ (reference sequence). V lost 5 bases, J lost 5 bases, and 7 bases lay in between. Here the CDR3 reads CASSRSDNEQFF. In DNA form, the CDR3 reads TGTGCCAGCAGCCGATCGGACAATGAGCAGTTCTTC.

The chain is built from TRBV5-1 and TRBJ1-1; D is uncertain. With 3 bases removed from V and 3 bases from J, the gap between germline ends came to 15 bases. CDR3 length equals 15 residues. Germline loops: CDR1 SGHRS, CDR2 YFSETQ. The CDR3: CASSSQRGPYTEAFF. CDR3 sequence (DNA): TGCGCCAGCAGCTCCCAACGAGGGCCATACACTGAAGCTTTCTTT.

This clonotype was seen more than once but under ten times. V is TRBV7-9 and J is TRBJ2-4; the match to TRBD1 covers 9 bases. The CDR3 is 16 amino acids. V lost 4 bases to trimming and J lost 3 bases; unmatched junction nucleotides: 7. CDR1 SEHNR and CDR2 FQNEAQ come from the germline V gene (reference sequence). CDR3 region: CASSSHRGQHKNIQYF. The CDR3, as DNA: TGTGCCAGCAGCTCTCACAGGGGGCAACACAAAAACATTCAGTACTTC.

To note about this clonotype: The CDR3 does not end in the conserved phenylalanine or tryptophan, so this is likely a read error. The chain couples TRBV12-3 or TRBV12-4 to TRBJ1-2; D ambiguous. CDR3 length equals 15 residues. V lost 4 bases and J 8 bases, leaving 20 bases between the germline ends. The CDR3 is CASSSLSTNLLGYTV. DNA for the CDR3: TGTGCCAGCAGTTCCCTATCTACCAACCTGTTAGGCTACACCGTC.

This clonotype was seen only a few times. The chain links TRBV10-3 to TRBJ1-1, with D unclear. V lost 3 bases to trimming and J lost 6 bases, with 8 bases between them. Germline values: CDR1 ENHRY, CDR2 SYGVKD. CDR3 size: 12 residues. CDR3 nucleotide sequence: TGTGCCATCAGTGACATCTCCCCTGAAGCTTTCTTT. It codes for CAISDISPEAFF.

To note about this clonotype: Its ends do not fully match the called genes, so a read error is possible. This chain joins TRBV7-8 and TRBJ2-7; 7 bases map to TRBD1. The assigned J gene may be wrong: the sequence end matches TRBJ2-5 better. CDR1 is SGHVS, CDR2 FQNEAQ, per germline. This CDR3 has 17 residues. DNA for the CDR3: TGTGCCAGCAGTTTAGCCCGTGGGACAGCAAACCAAGAGACCCAGTACTTC. It specifies CASSLARGTANQETQYF.

V gene TRBV7-9 combines with J gene TRBJ1-1; no reliable D call. The CDR3 covers 14 residues. Germline assignment: CDR1 SEHNR and CDR2 FQNEAQ (reference sequence). Deletions cut 6 bases from V and 1 base from J, with 12 bases between. The CDR3 loop reads CASSHQDPNTEAFF. The CDR3 DNA follows: TGTGCCAGCAGTCACCAGGACCCGAACACTGAAGCTTTCTTT.

The J gene is TRBJ2-5, the V gene TRBV20-1; 10 bases are a match to TRBD2. Germline trimming cut 6 bases from V and 0 bases from J; bases unmatched to any gene: 10. Germline V lookup: CDR1 DFQATT, CDR2 SNEGSKA (reference sequence). CDR3 size: 16 residues. CDR3: CSADSLLAGYQETQYF. The CDR3 region has the DNA TGCAGTGCCGATTCCCTACTAGCGGGGTACCAAGAGACCCAGTACTTC.

This clonotype was detected a few times. The chain joins TRBV7-8 to TRBJ2-7; 8 positions agree with TRBD2. V dropped 5 bases and J dropped 3; count of bases not matched to a gene: 3. Per the germline V gene, CDR1 is SGHVS and CDR2 is FQNEAQ. This CDR3 region has 13 residues. The CDR3 DNA reads TGTGCCAGCAGCGGGACTAGAGGCTACGAGCAGTACTTC. The encoded protein is CASSGTRGYEQYF.

The rearrangement uses TRBV7-2 and TRBJ2-3; weak D call: TRBD2 (6 bases). V was shortened by 5 bases and J by 0 bases, with 9 bases between the two germline ends. The CDR3 runs to 14 residues. CDR1 and CDR2 (germline): SGHTA, FQGNSA. CDR3 in DNA: TGTGCCAGCAGCACGGGGGTTAGCACAGATACGCAGTATTTT. Amino acids: CASSTGVSTDTQYF. The full variable domain, in which reference TRBV7-2 and TRBJ2-3 provide the parts outside the CDR3, is GAGVSQSPSNKVTEKGKDVELRCDPISGHTALYWYRQSLGQGLEFLIYFQGNSAPDKSGLPSDRFSAERTGGSVSTLTIQRTQQEDSAVYLCASSTGVSTDTQYFGPGTRLTVL.